This TCR beta chain is from a study of blood T cell repertoires in COVID-19. Participant-reported clinical history was the basis for cohort assignment. Two negative PCRs, clearance, or symptom resolution were required of recovered Cohort 3 donors. This table comes from immunoSEQ multiplex PCR, and its TCRdb copy is limited to in-frame clones, with some not included. The sample yields roughly 400,000 clones, roughly 87% seen once. The CDR3 extends over 17 amino acids. Germline CDR1 SGHTA, CDR2 FQGNSA. The germline V and J ends were trimmed by 2 bases and 2 bases, with 15 bases remaining between them. This receptor was identified in a man younger than 35 who had recovered from COVID-19. Sequences were obtained from PBMCs or T cells enriched from blood (not recorded which). The chain uses TRBV7-2 and TRBJ1-4, with a weak D call TRBD1 (5 bases). Written as DNA, the CDR3 is TGTGCCAGCAGCTTACTACGGGGGGAGGGTACTAATGAAAAACTGTTTTTT. Residues: CASSLLRGEGTNEKLFF. The whole variable domain, filled in from reference TRBV7-2 and TRBJ1-4, reads GAGVSQSPSNKVTEKGKDVELRCDPISGHTALYWYRQSLGQGLEFLIYFQGNSAPDKSGLPSDRFSAERTGGSVSTLTIQRTQQEDSAVYLCASSLLRGEGTNEKLFFGSGTQLSVL.